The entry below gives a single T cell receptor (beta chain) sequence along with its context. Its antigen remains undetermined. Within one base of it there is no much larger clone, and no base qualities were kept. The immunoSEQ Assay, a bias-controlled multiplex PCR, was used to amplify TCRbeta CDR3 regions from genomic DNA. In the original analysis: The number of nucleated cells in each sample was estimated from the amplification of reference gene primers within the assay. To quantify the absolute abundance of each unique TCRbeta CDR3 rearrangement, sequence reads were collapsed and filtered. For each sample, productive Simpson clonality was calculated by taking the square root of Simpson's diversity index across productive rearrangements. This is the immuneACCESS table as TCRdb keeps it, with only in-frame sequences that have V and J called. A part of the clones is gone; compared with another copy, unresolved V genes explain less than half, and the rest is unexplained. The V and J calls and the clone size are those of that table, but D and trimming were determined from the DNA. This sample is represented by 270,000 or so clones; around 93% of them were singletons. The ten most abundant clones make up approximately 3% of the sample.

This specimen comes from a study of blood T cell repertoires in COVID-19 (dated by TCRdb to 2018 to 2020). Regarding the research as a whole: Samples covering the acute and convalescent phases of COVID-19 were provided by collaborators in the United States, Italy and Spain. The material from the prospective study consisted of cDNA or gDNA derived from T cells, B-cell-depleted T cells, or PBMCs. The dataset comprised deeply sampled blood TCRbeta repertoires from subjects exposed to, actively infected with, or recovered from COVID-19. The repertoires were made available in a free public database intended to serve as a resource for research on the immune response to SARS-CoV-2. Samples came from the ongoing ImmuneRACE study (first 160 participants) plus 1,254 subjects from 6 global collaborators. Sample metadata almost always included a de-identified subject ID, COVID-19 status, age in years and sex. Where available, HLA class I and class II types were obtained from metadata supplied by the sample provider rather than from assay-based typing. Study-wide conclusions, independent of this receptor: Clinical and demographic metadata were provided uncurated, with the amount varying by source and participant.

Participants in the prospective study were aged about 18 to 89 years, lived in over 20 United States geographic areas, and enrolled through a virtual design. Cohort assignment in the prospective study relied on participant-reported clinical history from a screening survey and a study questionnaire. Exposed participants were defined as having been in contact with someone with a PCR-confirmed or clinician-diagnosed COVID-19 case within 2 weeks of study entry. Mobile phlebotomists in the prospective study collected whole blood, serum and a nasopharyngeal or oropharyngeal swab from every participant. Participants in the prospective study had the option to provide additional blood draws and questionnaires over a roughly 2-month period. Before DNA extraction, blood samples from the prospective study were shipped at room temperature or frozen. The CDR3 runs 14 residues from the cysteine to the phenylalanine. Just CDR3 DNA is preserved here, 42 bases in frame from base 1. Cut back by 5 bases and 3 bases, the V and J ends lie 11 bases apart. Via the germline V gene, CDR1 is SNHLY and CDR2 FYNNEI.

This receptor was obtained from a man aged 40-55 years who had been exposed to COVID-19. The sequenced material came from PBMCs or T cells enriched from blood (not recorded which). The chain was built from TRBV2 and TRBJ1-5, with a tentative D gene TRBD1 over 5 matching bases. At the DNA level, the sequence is TGTGCCAGCAGTTCACGGGGGTCCAATCAGCCCCAGCATTTT. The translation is CASSSRGSNQPQHF.